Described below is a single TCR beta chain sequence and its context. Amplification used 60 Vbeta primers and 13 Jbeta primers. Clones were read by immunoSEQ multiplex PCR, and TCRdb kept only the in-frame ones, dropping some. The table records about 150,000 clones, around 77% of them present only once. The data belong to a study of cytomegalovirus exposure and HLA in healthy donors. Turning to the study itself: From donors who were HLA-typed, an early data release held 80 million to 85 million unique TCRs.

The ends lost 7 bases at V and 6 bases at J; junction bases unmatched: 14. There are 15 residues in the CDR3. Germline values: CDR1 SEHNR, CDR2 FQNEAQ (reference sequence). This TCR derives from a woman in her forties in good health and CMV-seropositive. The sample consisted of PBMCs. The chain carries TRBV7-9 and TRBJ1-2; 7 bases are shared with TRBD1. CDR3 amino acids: CASTRSDRVVDGYTF. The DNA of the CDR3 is TGTGCCAGCACCCGAAGCGACAGGGTCGTCGATGGCTACACCTTC.